One sample yielded the 22 T cell receptor beta chains listed below, sequenced in a study of T cell repertoires in cytomegalovirus infection. These TCRs' antigens remain unknown. From the reads, TCRdb called clonotypes with MiXCR, one entry per CDR3 protein. This table has 250,000 to 400,000 distinct CDR3 sequences, roughly 25% appearing once. The sample here was cultured PBMCs, taken from culture after CMV antigen stimulation. Receptor source: a human donor in good health (CMV status not recorded). Some clones in this sample may be carry-over from other donors' samples.

This clonotype showed up many times. The V and J genes are TRBV25-1 and TRBJ2-2; 10 bases match TRBD1. Germline values: CDR1 MGHDK, CDR2 SYGVNS. The CDR3 extends over 16 amino acids. V shed 6 bases and J 4 bases; nucleotides not matched to a gene: 8. The CDR3 loop reads CASRDPGQGSTGELFF. The CDR3 nucleotides read TGTGCCAGCAGAGATCCGGGACAGGGGAGCACCGGGGAGCTGTTTTTT.

Many counts were recorded for this clonotype. The chain employs TRBV9 and TRBJ1-1; possibly TRBD1 for D (5 bases). The CDR3 covers 15 residues. Germline values: CDR1 SGDLS, CDR2 YYNGEE. V lost 3 bases and J lost 1, with 13 bases in between. CDR3 residues: CASSAGTLGNTEAFF. CDR3 bases: TGTGCCAGCAGCGCGGGGACGTTGGGGAACACTGAAGCTTTCTTT.

This clonotype is labeled as medium-sized (0.01 to 0.1%). This rearrangement joins TRBV6-5 to TRBJ2-1, with TRBD1 identical over 10 bases. Per germline, CDR1 MNHEY and CDR2 SVGAGI. V lost 0 bases to trimming and J lost 8 bases; unmatched junction nucleotides: 4. The CDR3 length is 15 residues. CDR3 DNA sequence: TGTGCCAGCAGTTACTCGGGACAGGGGAATTATGAGCAGTTCTTC. Amino acids: CASSYSGQGNYEQFF.

This sequence joins TRBV7-2 and TRBJ1-1; 7 positions agree with TRBD1. Germline CDR1 SGHTA, CDR2 FQGNSA. There are 11 residues in the CDR3. After removal of 5 bases from V and 11 bases from J, the junction contained 5 bases not matched to a gene. DNA of the CDR3: TGTGCCAGCAGCCCCTTCAGGGGGGCTTTCTTT. Translated, it gives CASSPFRGAFF.

The gene calls are TRBV27 and TRBJ2-2, with 8 bases matching TRBD1. The CDR3 loop spans 16 amino acids. Germline loops: CDR1 MNHEY, CDR2 SMNVEV (reference sequence). V was clipped by 4 bases and J by 5 bases; unmatched bases: 9. The CDR3 reads CASSSLPGGITGELFF. The CDR3 coding sequence is TGTGCCAGCAGTTCCCTCCCAGGGGGCATTACCGGGGAGCTGTTTTTT.

In this sample, this clonotype turned up many times. The chain joins TRBV7-2 to TRBJ2-7; D is undetermined. The CDR3 length is 15 residues. The V and J ends lost 2 bases and 2 bases respectively, with 13 bases between them. Germline V gives CDR1 SGHTA, CDR2 FQGNSA. CDR3 residues: CASSLTSGKAYEQYV. The CDR3 DNA follows: TGTGCCAGCAGCTTAACCTCCGGAAAAGCCTACGAGCAGTACGTC.

The V and J genes are TRBV7-2 and TRBJ2-7; TRBD2 aligns across 10 bases. V lost 1 base to trimming and J lost 0 bases; unmatched junction nucleotides: 6. This CDR3 spans 17 amino acids. The germline gives CDR1 SGHTA, CDR2 FQGNSA. CDR3 amino acids: CASSLVGLAGDSYEQYF. The CDR3 DNA follows: TGTGCCAGCAGCTTAGTAGGGCTAGCGGGAGACTCCTACGAGCAGTACTTC.

This clonotype has just a few counts. The chain couples TRBV27 to TRBJ1-3; TRBD1 matches 7 bases. CDR1 is MNHEY, CDR2 SMNVEV, per germline (reference sequence). V lost 7 bases to trimming and J lost 2 bases; unmatched junction nucleotides: 8. This CDR3 has 15 amino acids. The CDR3 here is CASKSGTAPGNTIYF. DNA for the CDR3: TGTGCCAGCAAATCCGGGACAGCTCCTGGAAACACCATATATTTT.

The genes are TRBV2 and TRBJ2-3; D remains ambiguous. V was clipped by 2 bases and J by 2 bases, with 11 bases between them. Germline CDR1 reads SNHLY; CDR2 reads FYNNEI. CDR3 length: 15 residues. The CDR3, as DNA: TGTGCCAGCAGTGAAAGGGCCGGAACCACAGATACGCAGTATTTT. Translating it yields CASSERAGTTDTQYF. Using reference TRBV2 and TRBJ2-3 for the parts outside the CDR3, the full variable domain is EPEVTQTPSHQVTQMGQEVILRCVPISNHLYFYWYRQILGQKVEFLVSFYNNEISEKSEIFDDQFSVERPDGSNFTLKIRSTKLEDSAMYFCASSERAGTTDTQYFGPGTRLTVL.

This clonotype has just a few counts. V is TRBV28 and J is TRBJ1-2; 7 nucleotides align to TRBD1. Germline V gives CDR1 MDHEN, CDR2 SYDVKM. CDR3 length: 12 amino acids. V trimming: 10 bases; J trimming: 9 bases; junction bases outside the gene matches: 11. The CDR3 DNA reads as TGTGCCACCGCTGACAGGGCAGTGAGCTACACCTTC. This encodes CATADRAVSYTF.

This chain connects TRBV5-6 to TRBJ2-5; D ambiguous. V lost 0 bases and J lost 6, with 9 bases in between. Germline assignment: CDR1 SGHDT and CDR2 YYEEEE. The CDR3 covers 13 residues. The CDR3, as DNA: TGTGCCAGCAGCTTGGCCTCGCTCAAGACCCAGTACTTC. Translating it yields CASSLASLKTQYF.

The J gene is TRBJ2-3, the V gene TRBV6-2 or TRBV6-3, with unresolved D. The CDR3 totals 13 residues. Germline-derived CDR1 and CDR2 are MNHEY and SVGEGT. The V end lost 5 bases, the J end lost 2 bases, and 8 bases lay between the germline ends. The CDR3 loop is CASSRRFTDTQYF. CDR3 nucleotides: TGTGCCAGCAGTAGAAGGTTCACAGATACGCAGTATTTT.

This clonotype has only one observation. The CDR3 DNA reads TGTGCCAGCAGGGGAACCAAAAACATTCAGTACTTC. Amino acids: CASRGTKNIQYF. The rearrangement joins TRBV7-6 to TRBJ2-4; no clear D. V dropped 6 bases and J dropped 2 bases, with 5 bases sitting between them. The CDR3 loop spans 12 amino acids. Per germline, CDR1 SGHVS and CDR2 FNYEAQ. Full variable domain (outside the CDR3, taken from reference TRBV7-6 and TRBJ2-4): GAGVSQSPRYKVTKRGQDVALRCDPISGHVSLYWYRQALGQGPEFLTYFNYEAQQDKSGLPNDRFSAERPEGSISTLTIQRTEQRDSAMYRCASRGTKNIQYFGAGTRLSVL.

The chain carries TRBV6-1 and TRBJ1-1; 7 bases agree with TRBD1. The CDR3 loop spans 17 amino acids. Germline V gene sequence: CDR1 MNHNS, CDR2 SASEGT. V dropped 5 bases and J dropped 8; count of bases not matched to a gene: 20. CDR3 protein: CASSLTSGTAHPREAFF. The DNA for the CDR3 is TGTGCCAGCAGTCTTACTTCCGGGACAGCTCACCCCAGGGAAGCTTTCTTT.

V usage is TRBV12-3 or TRBV12-4 and J usage is TRBJ2-1; D tentatively fits TRBD1 or TRBD2 (5 bases each). This CDR3 spans 15 amino acids. V lost 6 bases and J lost 2, with 14 bases in between. CDR3 nucleotides: TGTGCCAGCAGCCCCCGGGGCCTAACCTACAATGAGCAGTTCTTC. The encoded protein is CASSPRGLTYNEQFF.

A note on this clonotype: At one boundary the junction diverges from the germline segment, which might be a read error. The chain joins TRBV19 to TRBJ2-2; D may be TRBD2 (6 bases). This CDR3 spans 15 amino acids. In germline, CDR1 is LNHDA, CDR2 SQIVND (reference sequence). The CDR3 bases are TGTGCCAGTAGATCAGACGGGAAATGGTCCGGGGGGCTGTTTTTT. Translation gives CASRSDGKWSGGLFF.

The rearrangement joins TRBV7-2 to TRBJ2-5; D is unclear. The CDR3 is 13 amino acids. The V gene lost 3 bases and the J gene lost 3 bases, with 8 bases spanning the gap. Germline CDR1 is SGHTA and CDR2 is FQGNSA. The CDR3 bases are TGTGCCAGCAGCTTTGACAAAGAAGAGACCCAGTACTTC. Its protein product is CASSFDKEETQYF.

This chain uses TRBV20-1 with TRBJ2-3; D is undetermined. Deletions cut 3 bases from V and 8 bases from J, with 18 bases between. Per the germline V gene, CDR1 is DFQATT and CDR2 is SNEGSKA (reference sequence). The length of the CDR3 is 14 residues. CDR3 bases: TGCAGTGCTAGTTTAAGTACTACGAGTCCTACGCAGTATTTT. Its translation: CSASLSTTSPTQYF.

The V gene is TRBV6-5, the J gene TRBJ2-2, with 7 positions matching TRBD2. Trimming cost V 0 bases and J 4 bases; bases outside gene matches: 5. The CDR3 is 16 amino acids. The V gene's germline CDR1 is MNHEY and CDR2 SVGAGI. DNA for the CDR3: TGTGCCAGCAGTTACTCGGCGGGAGTCCTCACCGGGGAGCTGTTTTTT. It yields the protein CASSYSAGVLTGELFF.

This clonotype was picked up many times. The genes are TRBV7-9 and TRBJ2-6; no firm D call. The V gene's germline CDR1 is SEHNR and CDR2 FQNEAQ (reference sequence). V was trimmed by 3 bases and J by 4 bases, leaving 10 bases between them. This CDR3 is 15 amino acids long. CDR3 DNA sequence: TGTGCCAGCAGCTTGGTGGTTAACGGGGCCAACGTCCTGACTTTC. It encodes CASSLVVNGANVLTF.

This clonotype was detected once. The chain combines TRBV10-3 with TRBJ2-5, with D unresolved. V shed 6 bases and J shed 3 bases, with 2 bases lying between them. The CDR3 has 10 amino acids. Germline V gives CDR1 ENHRY, CDR2 SYGVKD. The DNA for the CDR3 is TGTGCCATCAGGGAAGAGACCCAGTACTTC. Its protein is CAIREETQYF.

This clonotype occurred a few times. The CDR3 here is CASSPGGGAARLAQYF. Here the CDR3 DNA reads TGTGCCAGCAGTCCAGGCGGCGGGGCCGCGAGGTTGGCCCAGTACTTC. The V gene is TRBV7-6, the J gene TRBJ2-5; a possible D gene is TRBD2 (6 bases). This CDR3 is 16 amino acids long. Trimming cost V 6 bases and J 9 bases, with 26 bases left between them. In germline, CDR1 is SGHVS, CDR2 FNYEAQ.